The text below deals with one T cell receptor (beta chain). Its antigen is as yet unknown. PCR involved 60 Vbeta and 13 Jbeta primers. Measured with immunoSEQ multiplex PCR; TCRdb has only the in-frame clones, and not every one. Of around 200,000 clones in the sample, approximately 82% were seen once. This specimen belongs to a study of cytomegalovirus exposure and HLA in healthy donors. The study, taken as a whole, reports: Some TCR beta chains (around 160 of them) were listed as cytomegalovirus-associated. Most TCR beta V segments were productive about 87% or about 30% of the time in an earlier analysis. Per published reports, the classifier diagnosed cytomegalovirus status with high specificity and sensitivity. Excluded were some V segments that proved indistinguishable, including TRBV6-2 and TRBV6-3.

The CDR3 is 14 residues long. The V segment lost 1 base and the J segment 6 bases; nucleotides outside the gene matches: 6. Germline-derived CDR1 and CDR2 are SGHKS and YYEKEE (reference sequence). This clonotype was sampled from a woman aged 40 to 50 in good health and CMV-seronegative. Sequencing was performed on PBMCs. V is TRBV5-5 and J is TRBJ1-2, with 7 bases fitting TRBD1. The CDR3 DNA sequence: TGTGCCAGCAGCTTGAGACAGGGCCGAGATGGCTACACCTTC. This encodes CASSLRQGRDGYTF. Full variable domain (remainder filled in from reference TRBV5-5 and TRBJ1-2): DAGVTQSPTHLIKTRGQQVTLRCSPISGHKSVSWYQQVLGQGPQFIFQYYEKEERGRGNFPDRFSARQFPNYSSELNVNALLLGDSALYLCASSLRQGRDGYTFGSGTRLTVV.